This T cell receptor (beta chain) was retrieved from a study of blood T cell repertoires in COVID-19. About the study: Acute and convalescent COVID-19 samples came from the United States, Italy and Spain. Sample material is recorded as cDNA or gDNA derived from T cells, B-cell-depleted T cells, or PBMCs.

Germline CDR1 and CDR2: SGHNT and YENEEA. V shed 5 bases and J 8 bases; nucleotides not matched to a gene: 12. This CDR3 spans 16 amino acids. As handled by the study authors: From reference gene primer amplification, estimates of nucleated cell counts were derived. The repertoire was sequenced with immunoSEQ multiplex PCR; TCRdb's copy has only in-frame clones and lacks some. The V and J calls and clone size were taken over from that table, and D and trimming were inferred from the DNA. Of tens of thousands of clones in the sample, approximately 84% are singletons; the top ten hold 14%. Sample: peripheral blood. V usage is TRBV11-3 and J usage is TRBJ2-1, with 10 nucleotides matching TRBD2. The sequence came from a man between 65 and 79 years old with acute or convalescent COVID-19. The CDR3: CASSPGGVAGGYEQFF. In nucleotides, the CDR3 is TGTGCCAGCAGCCCAGGAGGGGTAGCGGGAGGCTATGAGCAGTTCTTC. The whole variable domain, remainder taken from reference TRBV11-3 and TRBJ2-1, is EAGVVQSPRYKIIEKKQPVAFWCNPISGHNTLYWYLQNLGQGPELLIRYENEEAVDDSQLPKDRFSAERLKGVDSTLKIQPAELGDSAVYLCASSPGGVAGGYEQFFGPGTRLTVL.